The 24 T cell receptor beta chains reported below all come from one sample, sequenced in a study of cytomegalovirus exposure and HLA in healthy donors. PCR was performed using 60 Vbeta and 13 Jbeta primers. This table comes from immunoSEQ multiplex PCR, and its TCRdb copy is limited to in-frame clones, with some not included. The sample lists around 200,000 clones, approximately 79% occurring once. Sequenced input: PBMCs. These receptors all come from a man in his late teens or twenties in good health and CMV-seronegative.

This clone was counted a few times. This chain's CDR3 is CASSSSLGRTEAFF. As DNA, the CDR3 is TGTGCCAGCAGCTCCTCACTGGGGCGGACTGAAGCTTTCTTT. The chain combines TRBV5-4 with TRBJ1-1; possibly TRBD1 for D (5 bases). With 3 bases removed from V and 5 bases from J, the gap between germline ends came to 14 bases. The CDR3 is made up of 14 amino acids. Germline V CDR1 and CDR2: SGHNT, YYREEE (reference sequence). Looking up the rest from reference TRBV5-4 and TRBJ1-1 gives the full variable domain: ETGVTQSPTHLIKTRGQQVTLRCSSQSGHNTVSWYQQALGQGPQFIFQYYREEENGRGNFPPRFSGLQFPNYSSELNVNALELDDSALYLCASSSSLGRTEAFFGQGTRLTVV.

The chain has TRBV4-1 and TRBJ2-7; the D gene is possibly TRBD1 (5 bases). V was cut by 0 bases and J by 0 bases, with 9 bases left in between. Germline values: CDR1 MGHRA, CDR2 YSYEKL. The CDR3 contains 15 residues. The CDR3 protein is CASSQDGTGSYEQYF. The CDR3 DNA follows: TGCGCCAGCAGCCAAGATGGCACAGGCTCCTACGAGCAGTACTTC.

This chain uses TRBV18 with TRBJ2-1; 8 bases match TRBD1. The CDR3 consists of 15 residues. With V trimmed by 1 base and J by 7 bases, 6 bases remained unmatched. CDR1 and CDR2 from the germline V gene are KGHSH and LQKENI. CDR3 sequence (DNA): TGTGCCAGCTCACCACTGGACAGGGCCGGAAATGAGCAGTTCTTC. It codes for CASSPLDRAGNEQFF.

This chain links TRBV4-1 with TRBJ2-7, with 7 nucleotides matching TRBD1. From germline, CDR1 is MGHRA and CDR2 YSYEKL. The CDR3 consists of 16 residues. Trimming cost V 4 bases and J 4 bases; bases outside gene matches: 13. CDR3 DNA: TGCGCCAGCAGCCTCGAAGGGCCAGGGGGATATTACGAGCAGTACTTC. The encoded protein is CASSLEGPGGYYEQYF.

The chain recombines TRBV5-6 with TRBJ1-1; the match to TRBD1 covers 7 bases. This CDR3 has 17 residues. From germline, CDR1 is SGHDT and CDR2 YYEEEE. V gave up 5 bases and J gave up 2 bases; unmatched junction bases: 15. Written as DNA, the CDR3 is TGTGCCAGCAGATACCGGGACAGAGCCTATCCAAACACTGAAGCTTTCTTT. Amino acids: CASRYRDRAYPNTEAFF.

This chain uses TRBV7-9 with TRBJ1-1; no firm D call. The germline gives CDR1 SEHNR, CDR2 FQNEAQ (reference sequence). V lost 6 bases to trimming and J lost 1 base, with 27 bases between them. This CDR3 is 19 amino acids long. The CDR3 coding sequence is TGTGCCAGCAGACTCACTTTTACTATTTCGCCTGAAAGGAACACTGAAGCTTTCTTT. Translating it yields CASRLTFTISPERNTEAFF.

V usage is TRBV28 and J usage is TRBJ2-3, with 7 bases matching TRBD2. Germline assignment: CDR1 MDHEN and CDR2 SYDVKM. Unmatched junction bases numbered 7, after V lost 5 bases and J lost 2 bases. The CDR3 has 15 amino acids. CDR3 DNA sequence: TGTGCCAGCAGTAACGGGACTATATACACAGATACGCAGTATTTT. Translating it yields CASSNGTIYTDTQYF.

The chain recombines TRBV28 with TRBJ1-1, with D maybe TRBD1 (5 bases). Deletions cut 7 bases from V and 2 bases from J, with 14 bases between. The CDR3 covers 14 residues. The germline gives CDR1 MDHEN, CDR2 SYDVKM. The CDR3 loop is CASTSRGDNTEAFF. The CDR3 nucleotides read TGTGCCAGCACCTCGCGGGGCGACAACACTGAAGCTTTCTTT. The whole variable domain, remainder taken from reference TRBV28 and TRBJ1-1, is DVKVTQSSRYLVKRTGEKVFLECVQDMDHENMFWYRQDPGLGLRLIYFSYDVKMKEKGDIPEGYSVSREKKERFSLILESASTNQTSMYLCASTSRGDNTEAFFGQGTRLTVV.

The chain uses TRBV11-2 and TRBJ2-1; 7 bases match TRBD2. CDR1 and CDR2 from the germline V gene are SGHAT and FQNNGV. V shed 5 bases, J shed 6 bases, and the junction held 13 bases outside the gene matches. The CDR3 is 16 residues long. The CDR3 DNA follows: TGTGCCAGCAGCCCCTTTCGGGAGAAGCGGGGCAATGAGCAGTTCTTC. Translating it yields CASSPFREKRGNEQFF.

V usage is TRBV6-5 and J usage is TRBJ1-4; TRBD1 might be the D (5 bases). The CDR3 is made up of 12 amino acids. V was trimmed by 9 bases and J by 8 bases, leaving 13 bases between them. CDR1 and CDR2 (germline): MNHEY, SVGAGI. Here the CDR3 reads CASRGDEEKLFF. As DNA, the CDR3 is TGTGCCAGTCGGGGGGATGAGGAAAAACTGTTTTTT.

This clone was counted between two and nine times. V and J are TRBV10-3 and TRBJ1-2, with 7 bases that match TRBD1. CDR3 size: 11 residues. With 5 bases clipped from V and 8 bases from J, the junction kept 2 bases outside the gene matches. Germline-derived CDR1 and CDR2 are ENHRY and SYGVKD. DNA of the CDR3: TGTGCCATCAGTCAGGGGGGAGGCTACACCTTC. Its translation: CAISQGGGYTF.

The chain recombines TRBV27 with TRBJ1-1; 9 nucleotides match TRBD1. The CDR3 sequence is 14 residues long. Germline loops: CDR1 MNHEY, CDR2 SMNVEV (reference sequence). V lost 6 bases to trimming and J lost 0 bases; unmatched junction nucleotides: 2. The CDR3 region is CASSGQGMNTEAFF. CDR3 in DNA: TGTGCCAGCAGCGGACAGGGGATGAACACTGAAGCTTTCTTT.

The chain recombines TRBV11-3 with TRBJ2-6; perhaps TRBD2 as D (7 bases). From germline, CDR1 is SGHNT and CDR2 YENEEA. The CDR3 sequence is 18 residues long. V was trimmed by 1 base and J by 1 base, leaving 14 bases between them. CDR3 DNA sequence: TGTGCCAGCAGCTTAGTTCGGGGGGCGAGGTCTGGGGCCAACGTCCTGACTTTC. Its protein product is CASSLVRGARSGANVLTF.

J is TRBJ1-2 and V is TRBV29-1; 7 bases fit TRBD1. In germline, CDR1 is SQVTM, CDR2 ANQGSEA. The CDR3 spans 14 residues. Trimming took 1 base from V and 8 from J; bases not matched to a gene: 10. The CDR3 DNA follows: TGCAGCGTTGAAGCCCGACAGGGTTCGTGGGGCTACACCTTC. As protein: CSVEARQGSWGYTF.

V is TRBV29-1 and J is TRBJ2-7; D is possibly TRBD1 (6 bases). With 2 bases removed from V and 3 bases from J, the gap between germline ends came to 17 bases. The CDR3 has 15 residues. Germline CDR1 is SQVTM and CDR2 is ANQGSEA. The CDR3 sequence: CSVELQGRQNYEQYF. The CDR3 bases are TGCAGCGTTGAACTACAGGGACGGCAGAACTACGAGCAGTACTTC.

A single count supports this clone. The V call is TRBV7-2, the J call TRBJ2-2, with TRBD2 matching 11 bases. With 5 bases clipped from V and 0 bases from J, the junction kept 11 bases outside the gene matches. The germline V gene encodes CDR1 SGHTA and CDR2 FQGNSA. The CDR3 extends over 19 amino acids. The CDR3 loop reads CASSRRRTSGYANTGELFF. CDR3 coding DNA: TGTGCCAGCAGCCGCAGGAGGACTAGCGGGTACGCGAACACCGGGGAGCTGTTTTTT.

This rearrangement joins TRBV4-2 to TRBJ2-5, with 10 bases lining up with TRBD2. The CDR3 runs to 16 residues. Trimming at V came to 0 bases and at J to 2 bases, leaving 3 bases not matched to a gene. The germline V gene has CDR1 LGHNA and CDR2 YNFKEQ. The CDR3 DNA is TGTGCCAGCAGCCAAGATGGACTAGCGGAGCAAGAGACCCAGTACTTC. Its translation is CASSQDGLAEQETQYF.

This sequence joins TRBV5-8 and TRBJ1-2, with 8 nucleotides matching TRBD1. The CDR3 spans 17 residues. The trim removed 0 bases at V and 2 bases at J, leaving 9 bases unmatched. Germline V lookup: CDR1 SGHTS, CDR2 YDEGEE. CDR3 sequence (DNA): TGTGCCAGCAGCTTGGGGGGGGCGACAGGGGCCAACTATGGCTACACCTTC. It encodes CASSLGGATGANYGYTF.

This clone was observed a few times. This sequence joins TRBV5-4 and TRBJ1-5; 7 nucleotides match TRBD1. This CDR3 spans 14 amino acids. The germline CDR1 and CDR2 sequences are SGHNT and YYREEE (reference sequence). J gave up 3 bases and V 2 bases, and 2 bases lay outside the gene matches. The CDR3, as DNA: TGTGCCAGCAGCTTACAGGGGAACAATCAGCCCCAGCATTTT. Amino acid sequence: CASSLQGNNQPQHF.

This chain joins TRBV27 and TRBJ1-4; 7 bases agree with TRBD1. Germline values: CDR1 MNHEY, CDR2 SMNVEV (reference sequence). The V gene end was trimmed by 2 bases and the J gene end by 1 base; junction bases not matched to a gene: 7. The CDR3 spans 17 residues. The DNA of the CDR3 is TGTGCCAGCAGTTTAAATACGGCAGGGGGAACTAATGAAAAACTGTTTTTT. This codes for CASSLNTAGGTNEKLFF. Together with reference TRBV27 and TRBJ1-4, the CDR3 gives the full variable domain: EAQVTQNPRYLITVTGKKLTVTCSQNMNHEYMSWYRQDPGLGLRQIYYSMNVEVTDKGDVPEGYKVSRKEKRNFPLILESPSPNQTSLYFCASSLNTAGGTNEKLFFGSGTQLSVL.

This clone occurred a few times. The chain has TRBV4-1 and TRBJ1-4, with 10 bases lining up with TRBD1. Germline CDR1 reads MGHRA; CDR2 reads YSYEKL. V lost 0 bases, J lost 8 bases, and 6 bases stayed unmatched. The CDR3 covers 16 residues. CDR3 sequence reads: CASSQEGTGVREKLFF. The CDR3 DNA reads TGCGCCAGCAGCCAAGAAGGGACAGGGGTTAGGGAAAAACTGTTTTTT.

The rearrangement uses TRBV19 and TRBJ2-5, with 7 bases identical to TRBD1. The CDR3 extends over 16 amino acids. V gave up 3 bases and J gave up 1 base; unmatched junction bases: 8. Germline V gene data show CDR1 as LNHDA and CDR2 as SQIVND (reference sequence). CDR3 DNA sequence: TGTGCCAGTAGTATGCTCGGGACAGTAGTCCAAGAGACCCAGTACTTC. Its translation: CASSMLGTVVQETQYF. The full variable domain, rest sourced from reference TRBV19 and TRBJ2-5, is DGGITQSPKYLFRKEGQNVTLSCEQNLNHDAMYWYRQDPGQGLRLIYYSQIVNDFQKGDIAEGYSVSREKKESFPLTVTSAQKNPTAFYLCASSMLGTVVQETQYFGPGTRLLVL.

There are a few counts of this clone. This chain links TRBV30 with TRBJ1-5; TRBD1 matches at 10 bases. The length of the CDR3 is 15 residues. Trimming took 0 bases from V and 3 from J; bases not matched to a gene: 2. Germline V gene lookup returns CDR1 GTSNPN and CDR2 SVGIG (reference sequence). The CDR3 DNA sequence: TGTGCCTGGAGTGTAGGACAGGGGGACAATCAGCCCCAGCATTTT. It translates to CAWSVGQGDNQPQHF.

The rearrangement joins TRBV27 to TRBJ2-3; the match to TRBD1 covers 7 bases. Germline loops: CDR1 MNHEY, CDR2 SMNVEV (reference sequence). V lost 4 bases and J lost 2; bases outside the gene matches: 12. This CDR3 has 17 residues. The CDR3 DNA reads as TGTGCCAGCAGTTCATTCCCCGGGACAGACTACACAGATACGCAGTATTTT. This gives the protein CASSSFPGTDYTDTQYF.